Listed below are T cell receptor beta chains from one sample, sequenced in a study of blood T cell repertoires in COVID-19. Data came from immunoSEQ multiplex PCR; TCRdb stores just in-frame clones and leaves some out. The repertoire holds 200,000 to 300,000 clones, with 84% as singletons. Material for sequencing was peripheral blood. These receptors were taken from a human donor in a cohort sampled during active COVID-19. Each CDR3 is given with its conserved first and last residue. D genes are given only for firm matches. The listing skips clone size in some rows; elsewhere it reads once, few, many or a size class.

len,v_gene,abundance,d_gene,j_gene,CDR3nt,CDR3aa
13,TRBV28,-,TRBD1,TRBJ1-5,TGTGCCATCAGGGGGACAGGCAATCAGCCCCAGCATTTT,CAIRGTGNQPQHF
13,TRBV2,-,-,TRBJ2-3,TGTGCCAGCAATTTGAGGAGCACAGATACGCAGTATTTT,CASNLRSTDTQYF
19,TRBV27,-,-,TRBJ2-1,TGTGCCAGCAGTCCCCGCTGGGTTTGGGGCAGACCATCCTACAATGAGCAGTTCTTC,CASSPRWVWGRPSYNEQFF
17,TRBV3-1/TRBV3-2,few,TRBD2,TRBJ2-5,TGTGCCAGCAGCCTAGGACTAGCGGGGCCCGTACAAGAGACCCAGTACTTC,CASSLGLAGPVQETQYF
15,TRBV5-1,-,TRBD1,TRBJ2-5,TGCGCCAGCAGCTCCCAGACGACAGGGCAAGAGACCCAGTACTTC,CASSSQTTGQETQYF
12,TRBV7-9,-,-,TRBJ1-1,TGTGCCAGCAGCTTGCAGGGTTATGAAGCTTTCTTT,CASSLQGYEAFF
15,TRBV18,few,TRBD1,TRBJ2-1,TGTGCCAGCTCGCTAGGCTGGCAGGGGGTTGATGAGCAGTTCTTC,CASSLGWQGVDEQFF
13,TRBV9,-,-,TRBJ1-2,TGTGCCAGCAGCCTACACGGGGAGGATGGCTACACCTTC,CASSLHGEDGYTF
14,TRBV10-2,once,-,TRBJ1-5,TGCGCCAGCAGTGATCCGACATTCAATCAGCCCCAGCATTTT,CASSDPTFNQPQHF
16,TRBV9,once,-,TRBJ2-2,TGTGCCAGCAGCGCGAACACAGCAATTTGGTCCGGGGAGCTGTTTTTT,CASSANTAIWSGELFF
15,TRBV21-1,-,-,TRBJ2-2,TGTGCCAGCAGCAAAGGTGGGACAGTCACCGGGGAGCTGTTTTTT,CASSKGGTVTGELFF
17,TRBV3-1/TRBV3-2,-,TRBD1,TRBJ2-2,TGTGCCAGCAGCCGTCTGATGACAGGGAAGAACACCGGGGAGCTGTTTTTT,CASSRLMTGKNTGELFF
15,TRBV11-2,-,TRBD1,TRBJ2-7,TGTGCCAGCAGCCGCCGAGGACAGGGCGCTTACGAGCAGTACTTC,CASSRRGQGAYEQYF
15,TRBV7-9,few,-,TRBJ1-5,TGTGCCAGCAGCCAAGAGGGGCAGGGGAGTCAGCCCCAGCATTTT,CASSQEGQGSQPQHF
13,TRBV10-3,-,-,TRBJ2-7,TGTGCCATCAGTGATAACAGGGTGGGCGAGCAGTACTTC,CAISDNRVGEQYF
15,TRBV4-2,-,TRBD1,TRBJ1-3,TGTGCCAGCAGTTCGGACAGGGGTTCTGGAAACACCATATATTTT,CASSSDRGSGNTIYF
16,TRBV24-1,-,TRBD1,TRBJ1-5,TGTGCCACCAGTGATCCTTCACAGGGGGACAATCAGCCCCAGCATTTT,CATSDPSQGDNQPQHF
12,TRBV2,-,-,TRBJ1-2,TGTGCCAGCAGTGGAGAAGTGAGAGGCTACACCTTC,CASSGEVRGYTF
14,TRBV6-2/TRBV6-3,-,-,TRBJ2-4,TGTGCCAGCAGTTATCCCGGCCCCGGGAACATTCAGTACTTC,CASSYPGPGNIQYF
14,TRBV7-2,-,-,TRBJ1-1,TGTGCCAGCAGCACTGCCCCCCTGAACACTGAAGCTTTCTTT,CASSTAPLNTEAFF
14,TRBV5-1,-,TRBD1,TRBJ2-7,TGCGCCAGCAGCTGGGGGGACAGGGGCTACGAGCAGTACTTC,CASSWGDRGYEQYF
16,TRBV5-1,-,TRBD2,TRBJ2-1,TGCGCCAGCAGCTTGACATCGGGACTAGCCGGCAATGAGCAGTTCTTC,CASSLTSGLAGNEQFF
15,TRBV5-6,-,TRBD1,TRBJ2-7,TGTGCCAGCAGCGCGACCGGGACAGGGTGGGACGAGCAGTACTTC,CASSATGTGWDEQYF
20,TRBV7-8,-,TRBD1,TRBJ2-2,TGTGCCAGCAGCAAAGGCAGGGGACAGCCAGACCCTCGGGGCACCGGGGAGCTGTTTTTT,CASSKGRGQPDPRGTGELFF
16,TRBV27,once,-,TRBJ2-3,TGTGCCAGCAGTTTAAGGGATGGGGGCCAGTCAGATACGCAGTATTTT,CASSLRDGGQSDTQYF
14,TRBV19,-,-,TRBJ2-6,TGTGCCAGTAGTTGGGACTCCGGGGCCAACGTCCTGACTTTC,CASSWDSGANVLTF
18,TRBV4-2,few,-,TRBJ1-1,TGTGCCAGCAGCCAAGATCGGAGGAGCACCTCGACGAACACTGAAGCTTTCTTT,CASSQDRRSTSTNTEAFF
16,TRBV18,once,-,TRBJ2-4,TGTGCCAGCTCACCATACGGGAGCGCTTACAAAAACATTCAGTACTTC,CASSPYGSAYKNIQYF
19,TRBV7-9,-,TRBD2,TRBJ2-3,TGTGCCAGCAGCTTAGTGGCTCGGTCCGGGACTACCAGCACAGATACGCAGTATTTT,CASSLVARSGTTSTDTQYF
11,TRBV28,-,-,TRBJ2-7,TGTGCCTCGGACAATTTCTACGAGCAGTACTTC,CASDNFYEQYF
14,TRBV7-2,-,TRBD2,TRBJ2-5,TGTGCCAGCAGCTTAGCCGGGACTAGCGGAACCCAGTACTTC,CASSLAGTSGTQYF
13,TRBV19,-,-,TRBJ1-5,TGTGCCAGTAGGCCGGGGGGTTATCAGCCCCAGCATTTT,CASRPGGYQPQHF
15,TRBV10-3,-,TRBD1,TRBJ1-2,TGTGCCATCAGTGGCCGGGACAGGGGGTGGAATGGCTACACCTTC,CAISGRDRGWNGYTF
13,TRBV28,-,-,TRBJ1-2,TGTGCCAGCAGTTCCCCAACCGATACATTTTACACCTTC,CASSSPTDTFYTF
17,TRBV5-1,-,TRBD1,TRBJ1-3,TGCGCCAGCAGCGAAGGGGGTCCCGGGACAGCAGGAAACACCATATATTTT,CASSEGGPGTAGNTIYF
15,TRBV4-1,many,TRBD2,TRBJ2-5,TGCGCCAGCAGCTCGACGCGGGGGGCCAGGGAGACCCAGTACTTC,CASSSTRGARETQYF
15,TRBV6-5,-,-,TRBJ1-1,TGTGCCAGCAGACATACCACCGGGGAGAACACTGAAGCTTTCTTT,CASRHTTGENTEAFF
13,TRBV12-3/TRBV12-4,-,-,TRBJ1-5,TGTGCCAGCAGTACTACAGGGTATCAGCCCCAGCATTTT,CASSTTGYQPQHF
14,TRBV5-4,-,-,TRBJ2-7,TGTGCCAGCAGCTTGAACGGGTTCTCCTACGAGCAGTACTTC,CASSLNGFSYEQYF
16,TRBV7-2,once,-,TRBJ2-2,TGTGCCAGCAGCTTAATAGGACAAGCGAACACCGGGGAGCTGTTTTTT,CASSLIGQANTGELFF
16,TRBV5-1,-,TRBD1,TRBJ1-2,TGCGCCAGCAGCTTGGGGGCCCGGCAGGGGGCGTTTGGCTACACCTTC,CASSLGARQGAFGYTF
15,TRBV6-2/TRBV6-3,once,-,TRBJ2-7,TGTGCCAGCAGTTACTCGGGGCGTCTGTCCTACGAGCAGTACTTC,CASSYSGRLSYEQYF
18,TRBV27,-,-,TRBJ1-1,TGTGCCAGCAGCCCCCTTCCCGGGTATTACAATCTGAACACTGAAGCTTTCTTT,CASSPLPGYYNLNTEAFF
14,TRBV24-1,-,-,TRBJ2-3,TGTGCCACCAGTTCACAGGCTAACACAGATACGCAGTATTTT,CATSSQANTDTQYF
13,TRBV12-3/TRBV12-4,-,-,TRBJ2-1,TGTGCCAGCAGTTTAATCGCGGGCGGTGAGCAGTTCTTC,CASSLIAGGEQFF
15,TRBV19,-,TRBD1,TRBJ1-5,TGTGCCAGTAGCTCAGGGGGCTGGGCGAATCAGCCCCAGCATTTT,CASSSGGWANQPQHF
13,TRBV5-1,once,TRBD1,TRBJ2-1,TGCGCCAGCAGCGGGACAGGCTACAGTGAGCAGTTCTTC,CASSGTGYSEQFF
15,TRBV6-5,-,-,TRBJ1-5,TGTGCCAGCCAGGATGCGGGCGCGGGCAATCAGCCCCAGCATTTT,CASQDAGAGNQPQHF
13,TRBV10-2,-,-,TRBJ1-1,TGCGCCAGCAGTGCGACAGGCAACACTGAAGCTTTCTTT,CASSATGNTEAFF
16,TRBV6-6,-,-,TRBJ2-3,TGTGCCAGCAGTCGGAAAGGACAGGGAGGGGGAGATACGCAGTATTTT,CASSRKGQGGGDTQYF
16,TRBV4-3,-,-,TRBJ1-1,TGCGCCAGCAGCCAGCTTCTTGGGGGGTTAAACACTGAAGCTTTCTTT,CASSQLLGGLNTEAFF
15,TRBV6-5,-,-,TRBJ1-2,TGTGCCAGCAGTTACTCCAACAACGACAACAATGGCTACACCTTC,CASSYSNNDNNGYTF
13,TRBV25-1,-,-,TRBJ1-1,TGTGCCAGCAGTGCTAAGATAAACACTGAAGCTTTCTTT,CASSAKINTEAFF